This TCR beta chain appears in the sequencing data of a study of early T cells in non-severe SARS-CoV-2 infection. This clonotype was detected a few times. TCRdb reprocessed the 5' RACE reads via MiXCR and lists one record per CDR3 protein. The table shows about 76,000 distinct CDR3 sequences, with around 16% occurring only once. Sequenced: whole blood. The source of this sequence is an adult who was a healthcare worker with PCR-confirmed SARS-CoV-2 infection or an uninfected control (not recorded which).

CDR3: CSASVTSSYEQYF. In DNA form, the CDR3 reads TGCAGTGCTAGTGTGACTAGCTCCTACGAGCAGTACTTC. The rearrangement joins TRBV20-1 to TRBJ2-7, with D perhaps matching TRBD2 (6 bases). Trimming removed 3 bases at V and 0 bases at J, with 9 bases between. Germline CDR1 reads DFQATT; CDR2 reads SNEGSKA (reference sequence). The CDR3 contains 13 residues.